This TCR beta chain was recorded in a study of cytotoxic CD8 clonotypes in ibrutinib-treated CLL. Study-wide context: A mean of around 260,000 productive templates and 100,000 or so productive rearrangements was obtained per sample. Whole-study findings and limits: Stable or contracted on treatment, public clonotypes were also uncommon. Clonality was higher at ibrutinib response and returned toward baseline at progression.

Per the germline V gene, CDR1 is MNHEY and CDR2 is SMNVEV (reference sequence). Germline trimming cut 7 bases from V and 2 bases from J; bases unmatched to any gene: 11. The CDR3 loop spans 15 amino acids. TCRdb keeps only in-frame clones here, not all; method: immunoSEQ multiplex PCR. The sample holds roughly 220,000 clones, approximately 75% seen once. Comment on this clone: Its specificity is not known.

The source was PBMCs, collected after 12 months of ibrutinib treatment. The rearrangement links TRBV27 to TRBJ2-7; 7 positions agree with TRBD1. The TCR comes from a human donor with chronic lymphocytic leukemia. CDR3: CASTARGGLTYEQYF. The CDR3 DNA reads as TGTGCCAGCACCGCTCGAGGGGGCCTCACCTACGAGCAGTACTTC.